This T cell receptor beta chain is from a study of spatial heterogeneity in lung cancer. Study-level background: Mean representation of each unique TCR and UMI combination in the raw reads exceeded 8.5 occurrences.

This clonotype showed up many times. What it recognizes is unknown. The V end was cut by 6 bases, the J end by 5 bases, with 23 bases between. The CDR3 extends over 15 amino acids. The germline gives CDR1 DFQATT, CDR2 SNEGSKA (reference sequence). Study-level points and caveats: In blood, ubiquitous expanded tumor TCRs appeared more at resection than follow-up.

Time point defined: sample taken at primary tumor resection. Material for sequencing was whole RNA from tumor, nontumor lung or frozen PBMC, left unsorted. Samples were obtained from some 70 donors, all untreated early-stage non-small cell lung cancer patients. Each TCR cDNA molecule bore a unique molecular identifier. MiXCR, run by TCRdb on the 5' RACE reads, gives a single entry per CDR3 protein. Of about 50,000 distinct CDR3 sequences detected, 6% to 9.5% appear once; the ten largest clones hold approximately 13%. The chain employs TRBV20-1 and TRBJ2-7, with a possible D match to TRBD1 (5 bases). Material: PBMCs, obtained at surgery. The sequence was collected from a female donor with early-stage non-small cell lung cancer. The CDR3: CSALSRRGTGHEQYF. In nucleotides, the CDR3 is TGCAGTGCCCTCTCTCGAAGGGGAACCGGGCACGAGCAGTACTTC.